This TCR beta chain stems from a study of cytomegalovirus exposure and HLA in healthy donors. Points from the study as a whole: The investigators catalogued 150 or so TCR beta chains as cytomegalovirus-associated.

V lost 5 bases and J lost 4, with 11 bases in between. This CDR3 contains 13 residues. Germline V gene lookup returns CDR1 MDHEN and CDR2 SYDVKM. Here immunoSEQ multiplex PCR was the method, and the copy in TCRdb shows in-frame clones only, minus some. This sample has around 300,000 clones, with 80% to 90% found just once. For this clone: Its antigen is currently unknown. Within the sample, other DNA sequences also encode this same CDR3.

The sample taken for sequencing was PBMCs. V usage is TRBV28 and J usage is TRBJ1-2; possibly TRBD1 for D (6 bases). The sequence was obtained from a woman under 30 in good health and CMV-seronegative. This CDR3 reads CASSPTGLYGYTF. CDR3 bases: TGTGCCAGCAGTCCGACAGGCCTCTATGGCTACACCTTC.